This T cell receptor (beta chain) was captured in a study of T cells in Graves' hyperthyroidism and ophthalmopathy. TCR beta CDR3 regions were amplified from RNA. A first-round RT-PCR of the TCR CDR3 used the HTBI primer set. Each CDR3 protein is one row after TCRdb ran MiXCR on the multiplex PCR reads. The table records 600,000 to 700,000 distinct CDR3 sequences, about 45% of them present only once. From germline, CDR1 is KGHDR and CDR2 SFDVKD. Trimming shortened V by 4 bases and J by 0 bases, and 6 bases separated the two germline ends. This CDR3 region has 14 residues. In its sample, this clonotype was seen many times.

The chain joins TRBV24-1 to TRBJ1-3, with no clear D. The material sequenced was peripheral blood or thyroid tissue (not recorded which). The sequence came from an adult man with Graves' disease, either hyperthyroidism or ophthalmopathy (not recorded which). CDR3 loop: CATSDPDSGNTIYF. The CDR3 nucleotides read TGTGCCACCAGTGACCCGGACTCTGGAAACACCATATATTTT.